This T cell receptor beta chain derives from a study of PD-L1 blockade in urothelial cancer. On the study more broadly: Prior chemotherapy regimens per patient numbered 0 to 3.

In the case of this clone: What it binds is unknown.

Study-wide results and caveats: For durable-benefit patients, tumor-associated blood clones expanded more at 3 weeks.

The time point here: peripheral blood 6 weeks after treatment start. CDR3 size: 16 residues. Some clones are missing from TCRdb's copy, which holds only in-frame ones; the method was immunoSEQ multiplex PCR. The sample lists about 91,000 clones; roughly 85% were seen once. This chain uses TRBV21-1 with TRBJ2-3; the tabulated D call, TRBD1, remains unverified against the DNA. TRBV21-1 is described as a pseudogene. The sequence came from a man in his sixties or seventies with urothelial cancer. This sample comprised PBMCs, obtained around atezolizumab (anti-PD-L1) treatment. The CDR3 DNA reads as TGTGCCAGCAGCAAAGCCCAGGGGCCCCTCAGAGATACGCAGTATTTT. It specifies CASSKAQGPLRDTQYF.